This T cell receptor beta chain was retrieved from a study of TIL therapy for anti-PD-1-resistant metastatic lung cancer. Broader study findings: This highly selected cohort may not generalize to typical lung cancer patients.

Looked up from germline, CDR1 is SNHLY and CDR2 is FYNNEI. CDR3 length equals 12 residues. Trimming removed 6 bases at V and 2 bases at J, with 8 bases between. As for this clone: The target antigen is unknown.

Time point denoted: pre-treatment sample, taken before nivolumab and TIL therapy. Sequencing used immunoSEQ v3. Assay used: immunoSEQ multiplex PCR; TCRdb lists only in-frame clones, some missing. In the table there are 54,000 or so clones, roughly 91% of which are singletons. The TCR sequence derives from a person between 25 and 79 years old with non-small cell lung cancer. The chain uses TRBV2 and TRBJ2-7, with a possible D match to TRBD2 (5 bases). Sequenced here: blood, sampled at baseline. Written as DNA, the CDR3 is TGTGCCAGCAGGGGAGAAACCTACGAGCAGTACTTC. It translates to CASRGETYEQYF. Looking up the rest from reference TRBV2 and TRBJ2-7 gives the full variable domain: EPEVTQTPSHQVTQMGQEVILRCVPISNHLYFYWYRQILGQKVEFLVSFYNNEISEKSEIFDDQFSVERPDGSNFTLKIRSTKLEDSAMYFCASRGETYEQYFGPGTRLTVT.